This T cell receptor beta chain was obtained from a study of OX40 agonist ivuxolimab in advanced cancers. About the research overall: Partial responses were seen in three patients, one with hepatocellular carcinoma and two with cutaneous melanoma.

General study findings and limits: Partial responders at 0.1-3.0 mg/kg showed near-lowest clonal expansion.

About this clone itself: Its antigen is unknown.

J was trimmed by 6 bases and V by 3 bases; bases with no gene match: 10. The CDR3 has 16 amino acids. The germline V gene has CDR1 SGDLS and CDR2 YYNGEE. The assay was immunoSEQ multiplex PCR, and TCRdb's table has in-frame clones only and misses some. The sample yields fewer than 25,000 clones, over 80% seen once. The clonotype was recovered from an adult with an advanced solid tumor such as melanoma, head and neck, liver or kidney cancer. The rearrangement links TRBV9 to TRBJ2-1; 9 nucleotides line up with TRBD2. The sequencing here drew on CD4+ or CD8+ T cells sorted from blood, taken in a trial of the OX40 agonist ivuxolimab. DNA for the CDR3: TGTGCCAGCAGCGAGGCGGGAGGGCTTTTTCCCAATGAGCAGTTCTTC. Translated, it gives CASSEAGGLFPNEQFF.